The next 13 T cell receptor beta chains were all read from a single sample in a study of T cells in Graves' hyperthyroidism and ophthalmopathy (dated by TCRdb to about 2019). Receptors were amplified or captured by multiplex PCR. The instrument was an Illumina HiSeq 2000. The TCR beta CDR3 regions were amplified from RNA transcripts. A first-round RT-PCR of the TCR CDR3 used the HTBI primer set with the Qiagen OneStep RT-PCR kit. The public reads were run again by TCRdb, first through fastp at Q25 and then through MiXCR, and only productive beta chains were kept. Identical CDR3 proteins give one entry, which carries the most common genes and DNA. The sample has about 99,000 distinct CDR3 sequences on record, 47% of them singletons. The top ten clonotypes cover roughly 26% of the sample. Input material: blood. The receptors originated from a man aged 40-49 years with Graves' hyperthyroidism.

CDR3 in DNA: TGTGCCACCGGCATATGGACTGGCGGGAGAGCATCAACAGATACGCAGTATTTT. Amino acids: CATGIWTGGRASTDTQYF. The chain employs TRBV15 and TRBJ2-3; 7 positions agree with TRBD2. CDR1 is LNHNV, CDR2 YYDKDF, per germline (reference sequence). The CDR3 is made up of 18 amino acids. J lost 3 bases, V lost 8 bases, and 20 bases had no gene match.

This clonotype was seen once. The chain employs TRBV19 and TRBJ2-5, with D maybe TRBD2 (6 bases). The CDR3 is 13 residues long. V was pared by 3 bases and J by 9 bases, with 14 bases between. The germline V gene encodes CDR1 LNHDA and CDR2 SQIVND (reference sequence). This chain's CDR3 is CASSIGSNQPQYF. The CDR3 coding sequence is TGTGCCAGTAGTATCGGGAGCAATCAGCCCCAGTACTTC.

V gene TRBV29-1 combines with J gene TRBJ2-5, with 11 bases identical to TRBD2. The V segment lost 4 bases and the J segment 5 bases; nucleotides outside the gene matches: 6. Germline V gene lookup returns CDR1 SQVTM and CDR2 ANQGSEA. This CDR3 contains 14 residues. The CDR3 nucleotides are TGCAGCGTTGGTCCACTAGCGGGAGTGGAGACCCAGTACTTC. Its translation is CSVGPLAGVETQYF.

In its sample, this clonotype was seen once. A much larger clonotype is one base distant, so this may be a read error. The chain recombines TRBV11-2 with TRBJ2-2, with 9 bases fitting TRBD1. The CDR3 has 15 amino acids. Germline CDR1 reads SGHAT; CDR2 reads FQNNGV. The CDR3 loop is CASGLRTGDTGELFF. Written as DNA, the CDR3 is TGTGCCAGCGGCTTAAGGACAGGGGACACCGGGGAGCTGTTTTTT.

This clonotype was counted ten times or more. The genes are TRBV12-3 or TRBV12-4 and TRBJ2-7; 12 bases align to TRBD2. Trimming at V came to 6 bases and at J to 6 bases, leaving 12 bases not matched to a gene. There are 16 residues in the CDR3. CDR3 region: CASSSGTSGPSVEQYF. CDR3 DNA: TGTGCCAGCAGCAGCGGGACTAGCGGGCCCTCGGTCGAGCAGTACTTC.

This clonotype was found many times. Here the CDR3 DNA reads TGTGCCAGCAGTCGAGCGGGAGACCTCTACGAGCAGTACTTC. Its protein product is CASSRAGDLYEQYF. The V call is TRBV28, the J call TRBJ2-7; 8 nucleotides align to TRBD2. The CDR3 loop spans 14 amino acids. CDR1 and CDR2 (germline): MDHEN, SYDVKM. The ends lost 5 bases at V and 3 bases at J; junction bases unmatched: 6.

This clonotype was seen repeatedly, ten times or more. The chain recombines TRBV15 with TRBJ2-7, with D uncertain. V was cut by 0 bases and J by 0 bases, with 6 bases left in between. In germline, CDR1 is LNHNV, CDR2 YYDKDF (reference sequence). The CDR3 consists of 14 residues. The CDR3 protein is CATSREQSSYEQYF. CDR3 nucleotide sequence: TGTGCCACCAGCAGAGAACAGTCCTCCTACGAGCAGTACTTC.

The V gene is TRBV9, the J gene TRBJ2-5; unclear D gene. Per germline, CDR1 SGDLS and CDR2 YYNGEE. This CDR3 spans 11 amino acids. The V end was cut by 0 bases, the J end by 6 bases, with 3 bases between. CDR3 nucleotides: TGTGCCAGCAGCGTAGGACAGACCCAGTACTTC. It specifies CASSVGQTQYF.

The chain carries TRBV2 and TRBJ2-3; D ambiguous. This CDR3 contains 11 residues. V was shortened by 1 base and J by 5 bases, with 1 base between the two germline ends. Germline V gives CDR1 SNHLY, CDR2 FYNNEI. The CDR3 DNA sequence: TGTGCCAGCAGTGAAGGAGATACGCAGTATTTT. Translating gives CASSEGDTQYF.

This clonotype has ten or more counts. The chain joins TRBV9 to TRBJ1-6, with TRBD1 identical over 7 bases. CDR1 is SGDLS, CDR2 YYNGEE, per germline. Trimming took 4 bases from V and 8 from J; bases not matched to a gene: 3. The CDR3 contains 13 residues. The CDR3 reads CASSLTGDSPLHF. The DNA for the CDR3 is TGTGCCAGCAGCTTAACAGGGGATTCACCCCTCCACTTT.

In DNA, the CDR3 is TGTGCCAGCAGCTTACGAGGACAGGGGGTCCAAGCCAAAAACATTCAGTACTTC. It encodes CASSLRGQGVQAKNIQYF. The rearrangement links TRBV7-9 to TRBJ2-4; the match to TRBD1 covers 10 bases. CDR3 length: 18 residues. The V segment lost 2 bases and the J segment 0 bases; nucleotides outside the gene matches: 7. CDR1 and CDR2 (germline): SEHNR, FQNEAQ (reference sequence).

This clonotype was detected many times. This chain links TRBV12-3 or TRBV12-4 with TRBJ2-5; D uncertain. Trimming pared 3 bases from V and 5 bases from J, leaving 16 bases between. The CDR3 is 15 residues long. The CDR3 protein is CASSLRKGAKETQYF. The DNA of the CDR3 is TGTGCCAGCAGTTTGAGGAAGGGTGCGAAGGAGACCCAGTACTTC.

To note about this clonotype: At one end, the junction sequence differs from germline, possibly due to a read error. The chain employs TRBV7-8 and TRBJ2-7, with D perhaps TRBD1 (5 bases). The CDR3 is 14 residues long. Germline assignment: CDR1 SGHVS and CDR2 FQNEAQ. The CDR3 is CASSLGGLTYGQYF. CDR3 DNA: TGTGCCAGCAGCTTAGGGGGCCTAACCTACGGGCAGTACTTC.